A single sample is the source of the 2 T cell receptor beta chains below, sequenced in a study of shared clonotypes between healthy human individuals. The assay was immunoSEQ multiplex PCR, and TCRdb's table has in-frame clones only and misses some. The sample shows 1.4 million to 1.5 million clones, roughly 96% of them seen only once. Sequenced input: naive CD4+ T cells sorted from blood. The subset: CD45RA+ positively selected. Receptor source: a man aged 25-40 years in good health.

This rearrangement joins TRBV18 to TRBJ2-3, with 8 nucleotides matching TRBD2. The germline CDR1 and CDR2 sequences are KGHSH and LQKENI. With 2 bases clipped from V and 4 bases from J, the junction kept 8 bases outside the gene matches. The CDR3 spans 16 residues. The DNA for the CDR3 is TGTGCCAGCTCACCAATGGGGAGCGGGAGCGCAGATACGCAGTATTTT. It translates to CASSPMGSGSADTQYF.

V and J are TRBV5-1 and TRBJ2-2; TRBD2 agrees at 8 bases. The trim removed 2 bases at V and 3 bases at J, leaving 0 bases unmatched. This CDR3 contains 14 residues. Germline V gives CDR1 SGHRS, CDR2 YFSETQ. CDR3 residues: CASSFSGDTGELFF. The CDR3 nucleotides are TGCGCCAGCAGCTTTAGCGGGGACACCGGGGAGCTGTTTTTT.